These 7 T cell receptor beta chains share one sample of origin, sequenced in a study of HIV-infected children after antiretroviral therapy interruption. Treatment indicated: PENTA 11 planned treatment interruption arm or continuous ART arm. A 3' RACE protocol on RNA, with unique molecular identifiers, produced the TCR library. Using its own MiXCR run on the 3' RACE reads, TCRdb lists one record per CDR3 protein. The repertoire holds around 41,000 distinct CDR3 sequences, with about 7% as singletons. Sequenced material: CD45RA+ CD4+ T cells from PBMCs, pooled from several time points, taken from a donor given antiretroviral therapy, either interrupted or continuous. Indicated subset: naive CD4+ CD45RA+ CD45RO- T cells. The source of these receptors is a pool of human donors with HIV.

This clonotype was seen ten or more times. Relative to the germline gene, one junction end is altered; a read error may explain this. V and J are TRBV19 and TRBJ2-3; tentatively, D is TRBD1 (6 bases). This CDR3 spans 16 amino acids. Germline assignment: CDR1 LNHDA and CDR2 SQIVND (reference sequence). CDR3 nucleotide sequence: TGTGCCAGCAGTATAAGGGCAGGGGAAGGTGCAGAAACGCTGTATTTT. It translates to CASSIRAGEGAETLYF.

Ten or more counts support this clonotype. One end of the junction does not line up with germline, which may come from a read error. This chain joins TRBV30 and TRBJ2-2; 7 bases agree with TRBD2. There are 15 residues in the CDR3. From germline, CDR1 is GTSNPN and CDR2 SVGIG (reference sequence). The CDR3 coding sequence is TGTGCCTGGAGTCTAGAAGGGGAGGGCACCGGGCAGCTCTACTTT. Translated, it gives CAWSLEGEGTGQLYF.

CDR3 sequence reads: CASNPLGSHEQYF. In nucleotides, the CDR3 is TGTGCCAGCAACCCCTTGGGGTCCCACGAGCAGTACTTC. The V call is TRBV12-3 or TRBV12-4, the J call TRBJ2-7; D is unresolved. V lost 7 bases and J 5 bases, leaving 15 bases between the germline ends. CDR3 length equals 13 residues.

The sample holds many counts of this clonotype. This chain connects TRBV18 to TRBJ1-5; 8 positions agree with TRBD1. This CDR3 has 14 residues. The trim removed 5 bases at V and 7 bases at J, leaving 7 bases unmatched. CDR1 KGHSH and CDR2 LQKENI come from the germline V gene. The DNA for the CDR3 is TGTGCCAGCTCATCGACAGGGGTTGAACAGCCCCAGCATTTT. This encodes CASSSTGVEQPQHF.

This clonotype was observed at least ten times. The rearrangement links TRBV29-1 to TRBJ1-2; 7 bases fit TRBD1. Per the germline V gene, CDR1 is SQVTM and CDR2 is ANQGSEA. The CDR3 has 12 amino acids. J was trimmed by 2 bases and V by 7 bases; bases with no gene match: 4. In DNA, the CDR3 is TGCAGCGCCGGGGACAGAAACTATGGCTACACCTTC. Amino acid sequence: CSAGDRNYGYTF.

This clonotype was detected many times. The CDR3 here is CASSEVKRSGYTF. As DNA, the CDR3 is TGTGCCAGCAGTGAAGTGAAACGGTCTGGCTACACCTTC. The chain carries TRBV2 and TRBJ1-2; D gene unclear. CDR1 SNHLY and CDR2 FYNNEI come from the germline V gene. This CDR3 has 13 amino acids. The V end lost 1 base, the J end lost 7 bases, and 10 bases lay between the germline ends. The full variable domain, completed using reference TRBV2 and TRBJ1-2, is EPEVTQTPSHQVTQMGQEVILRCVPISNHLYFYWYRQILGQKVEFLVSFYNNEISEKSEIFDDQFSVERPDGSNFTLKIRSTKLEDSAMYFCASSEVKRSGYTFGSGTRLTVV.

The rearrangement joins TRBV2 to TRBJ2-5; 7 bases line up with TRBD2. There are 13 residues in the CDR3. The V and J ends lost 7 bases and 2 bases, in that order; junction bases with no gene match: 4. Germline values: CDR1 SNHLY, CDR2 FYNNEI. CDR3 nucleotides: TGTGCCAGCACTGGGGACTATCAAGAGACCCAGTACTTC. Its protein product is CASTGDYQETQYF.